Shown below are 15 T cell receptor beta chains from a single sample sequenced in a study of tumor and adjacent non-tumor tissue in lung cancer. This sample's RNA came from whole unsorted tissue. Three rounds of nested PCR, following a modified ARM-PCR protocol, produced the TCRbeta library. TCRdb re-called the multiplex PCR reads through MiXCR, storing one row per CDR3 protein. The table records some 78,000 distinct CDR3 sequences, over 80% of them present only once. The material sequenced was lung tumor tissue. Receptors were obtained from a woman aged 45-65 years with non-small cell lung cancer.

With regard to this clonotype: Germline and junction disagree at one end, which may indicate a read error. This sequence joins TRBV10-3 and TRBJ2-7; 8 nucleotides match TRBD1. Germline V gene lookup returns CDR1 ENHRY and CDR2 SYGVKD. This CDR3 has 13 amino acids. This CDR3 is CAIRGGQGDEHYF. DNA for the CDR3: TGTGCCATCAGAGGTGGACAGGGCGACGAGCACTACTTC.

With regard to this clonotype: Sequence at one end of the junction differs from germline and may be a read error. The rearrangement joins TRBV11-1 to TRBJ2-7, with TRBD1 matching over 7 bases. The CDR3 sequence is 14 residues long. Germline V lookup: CDR1 SGHAT, CDR2 FQDESV (reference sequence). The CDR3 spells CTSSYRDSSYEQYF. The CDR3 nucleotides are TGTACCAGTAGCTACCGGGACAGCTCCTACGAGCAGTACTTC.

The V call is TRBV20-1, the J call TRBJ2-7, with D perhaps given as TRBD1 or TRBD2 (5 bases each). Trimming took off 7 bases at V and 3 bases at J, with 16 bases between the two ends. CDR3 size: 13 residues. Germline lookup yields CDR1 DFQATT and CDR2 SNEGSKA (reference sequence). CDR3 in amino acids: CSVRSVGVYEQYF. The CDR3 DNA reads TGCAGTGTTCGTTCGGTGGGGGTCTACGAGCAGTACTTC.

The V gene is TRBV29-1, the J gene TRBJ2-1, with D uncertain. The CDR3 totals 13 residues. Trimming pared 4 bases from V and 13 bases from J, leaving 20 bases between. Germline loops: CDR1 SQVTM, CDR2 ANQGSEA. DNA for the CDR3: TGCAGCGTTGTTTTAGCATCCTACAATAAACAGTTCTTC. This gives the protein CSVVLASYNKQFF.

The chain combines TRBV11-1 with TRBJ1-1; D is perhaps TRBD1 (5 bases). This CDR3 spans 17 amino acids. V was cut by 5 bases and J by 4 bases, with 23 bases left in between. Per the germline V gene, CDR1 is SGHAT and CDR2 is FQDESV (reference sequence). CDR3 coding DNA: TGTGCCAGCAGCATAATAGGTGAGCAGGGAGTCGGCACTGAAGCTTTCTTT. Translation gives CASSIIGEQGVGTEAFF.

Turning to this clonotype: The conserved final phenylalanine or tryptophan is absent from the CDR3, which likely points to a read error. This chain uses TRBV29-1 with TRBJ2-3; tentatively, D is TRBD2 (6 bases). Germline loops: CDR1 SQVTM, CDR2 ANQGSEA. This CDR3 spans 15 amino acids. V lost 6 bases to trimming and J lost 9 bases, with 25 bases between them. DNA for the CDR3: TGCAGCGTCGTCATATCTCTCGGACCTGGGGGGACGCAGTATATT. Translation gives CSVVISLGPGGTQYI.

The V gene is TRBV29-1, the J gene TRBJ2-3; D unresolved. CDR3 size: 13 residues. Trimming pared 5 bases from V and 2 bases from J, leaving 11 bases between. Looked up from germline, CDR1 is SQVTM and CDR2 is ANQGSEA. CDR3 DNA: TGCAGCGTTAGGGCTATAGACACAGATACGCAGTATTTT. Amino acid sequence: CSVRAIDTDTQYF.

The chain recombines TRBV10-3 with TRBJ2-3, with 11 positions matching TRBD2. CDR3 size: 16 residues. V shed 2 bases and J 2 bases; nucleotides not matched to a gene: 3. The germline V gene has CDR1 ENHRY and CDR2 SYGVKD. The CDR3: CAISERLAGYTDTQYF. The CDR3 bases are TGTGCCATCAGTGAGAGACTAGCGGGATACACAGATACGCAGTATTTT.

As to this clonotype: An end of the junction differs from the germline gene, which may be a read error. The CDR3 is CASSWVKNTEAFF. As DNA, the CDR3 is TGTGCCAGCAGTTGGGTGAAGAATACTGAAGCATTCTTT. V and J are TRBV12-3 or TRBV12-4 and TRBJ1-1; no reliable D call. This CDR3 is built from 13 residues.

Concerning this clonotype itself: The junction shows a germline mismatch at one end, possibly a read error. The rearrangement links TRBV6-6 to TRBJ2-7; D may match TRBD1 or TRBD2 (5 bases each). The CDR3 sequence is 15 residues long. Germline CDR1 MNHNY, CDR2 SVGAGI (reference sequence). The CDR3 region has the DNA TGTGCGAGCAGTTACTCGAGGGGCAGAACCTACGAGCAGTACTTC. Translation: CASSYSRGRTYEQYF.

This clonotype was seen only once. The CDR3 region is CAGSLTSGCLYEQYF. CDR3 nucleotide sequence: TGTGCCGGGAGCCTAACTAGCGGGTGTCTTTACGAGCAGTACTTC. The V call is TRBV4-2, the J call TRBJ2-7; 9 bases agree with TRBD2. CDR1 and CDR2 (germline): LGHNA, YNFKEQ. Unmatched junction bases numbered 15, after V lost 11 bases and J lost 4 bases. The CDR3 extends over 15 amino acids.

On this clonotype: The conserved phenylalanine or tryptophan normally closing the CDR3 is absent here, so this likely arose from a read error. The DNA is left out, because the CDR3 cannot be placed on it with certainty; the CDR3 is given as TCRdb lists it. The rearrangement uses TRBV4-2 and TRBJ1-3. The CDR3 length equals 15 residues, ends included. CDR1 is LGHNA, CDR2 YNFKEQ, per germline. This CDR3 is CASSQYKVSGNTTYS.

Details on this clonotype: Relative to the germline gene, one junction end is altered; a read error may explain this. This chain links TRBV4-2 with TRBJ2-1; tentatively, D is TRBD2 (5 bases). From germline, CDR1 is LGHNA and CDR2 YNFKEQ. This CDR3 comprises 15 residues. The CDR3, as DNA: TGTACCAGCAGCCCTCCCACGACGGGGTACAATGAGCAGTTCTTC. Amino acid sequence: CTSSPPTTGYNEQFF.

This clonotype was seen a single time. CDR3 region: CASSLVRDRGISEQFF. The DNA for the CDR3 is TGTGCCAGCAGTTTAGTCCGGGACAGGGGGATTAGTGAGCAGTTCTTC. The genes are TRBV12-3 or TRBV12-4 and TRBJ2-1, with 11 nucleotides matching TRBD1. This CDR3 is 16 amino acids long. Unmatched junction bases numbered 8, after V lost 1 base and J lost 9 bases.

As to this clonotype: As the CDR3 is not closed by the conserved phenylalanine or tryptophan, this likely results from a read error. The chain joins TRBV20-1 to TRBJ2-5; D might be TRBD2 (6 bases). This CDR3 spans 13 amino acids. From germline, CDR1 is DFQATT and CDR2 SNEGSKA (reference sequence). V was shortened by 7 bases and J by 2 bases, with 14 bases between the two germline ends. The CDR3 DNA sequence: TGCAGTGGTAGGCCAGGGAGGCAAGAGACCCAGTACTTA. Its protein is CSGRPGRQETQYL.